The table lists the clone carrying this TCR beta chain with many counts. The data derive from a study of neurological immune-mediated disorders. From 2 million PBMCs stored at -80 C, the unsorted libraries were generated. The cDNA was synthesized by 5'RACE incorporating 10-nucleotide random UMIs. One entry per CDR3 protein, called by TCRdb with MiXCR from the 5' RACE reads. The sample carries 81,000 or so distinct CDR3 sequences, 4.5% to 6.5% recorded once. The receptor was derived from a woman in her twenties or thirties with multiple sclerosis. Source material: PBMCs.

The CDR3 here is CSAPNYNEQFF. The CDR3 nucleotides read TGCAGTGCCCCGAACTACAATGAGCAGTTCTTC. V and J are TRBV20-1 and TRBJ2-1; D not certain. The CDR3 contains 11 residues. V lost 6 bases and J lost 3, with 6 bases in between. Germline V gene sequence: CDR1 DFQATT, CDR2 SNEGSKA (reference sequence).